This T cell receptor (beta chain) was found in a study of T cell repertoires in cytomegalovirus infection (dated by TCRdb to between 2018 and 2021). For the study in its entirety: Donor HLA type was relevant to the analysis, because carriage of CMV infection together with the matching HLA type was indicated by public TCR beta signatures.

Study-wide conclusions, independent of this receptor: In the ex vivo response, HLA-C-restricted CMV-specific TCR beta clonotypes were dominant, and in two of eight donors the single most frequent clonotype came from this HLA-C-restricted group. Carriers of CMV infection plus the relevant HLA type were discriminated by the cumulative frequency of public TCR beta family members in the study cohort and in an independent roughly 350-donor cohort.

These reads were obtained on an Illumina HiSeq 1500. TCRdb itself trimmed the public reads at Q25 with fastp, ran MiXCR and retained productive beta chains. Under each unique CDR3 protein, matching rows form one entry showing the most common genes and DNA. Recorded for this sample are 290,000 or so distinct CDR3 sequences; around 10% of them occurred a single time. The ten largest make up more than 2.5% of the sample. For this clonotype: No antigen is known for it. Per-nucleotide qualities are absent, and no much larger clonotype sits a single base away.

The CDR3, cysteine through phenylalanine, is 14 amino acids long. Only the CDR3 part of the read is kept: 42 bases, read in frame from the first base. Based on the germline V gene, the CDR1 and CDR2 sequences are SQVTM and ANQGSEA. V and J lose 2 bases and 5 bases, and a span of 15 bases separates them. This sequence originates from a human donor in good health (CMV status not recorded). Some clones in this sample may be carry-over from other donors' samples. The rearrangement joined TRBV29-1 to TRBJ1-2; the D gene cannot be named for sure. Source material: PBMCs. This receptor has the CDR3 CSVEKARGGYGYTF. The DNA is TGCAGCGTTGAAAAGGCGCGGGGTGGTTATGGCTACACCTTC.